This T cell receptor (beta chain) was sequenced for a study of long-term antiretroviral therapy in people with HIV. Overall study results and limits: Clones expanded before ART dominated the repertoire at all time points.

J gave up 3 bases and V 6 bases, and 5 bases lay outside the gene matches. Looked up from germline, CDR1 is MNHEY and CDR2 is SMNVEV (reference sequence). The CDR3 totals 14 residues. This was the immunoSEQ v3.0 assay at survey level. Here immunoSEQ multiplex PCR was the method, and the copy in TCRdb shows in-frame clones only, minus some. The table records fewer than 30,000 clones, around 84% of them present only once. The samples comprised about 0.85-11 million cryopreserved PBMC ahead of DNA extraction. Turning to this clone: Its antigen remains unknown.

This sequence originates from a man aged 30 to 45 with HIV. This sample comprised unsorted PBMCs, obtained 4.4 years after starting antiretroviral therapy. The rearrangement joins TRBV27 to TRBJ2-1; 7 bases are a match to TRBD2. CDR3 sequence reads: CASRRGLLYNEQFF. Here the CDR3 DNA reads TGTGCCAGCAGGCGGGGACTACTCTACAATGAGCAGTTCTTC.